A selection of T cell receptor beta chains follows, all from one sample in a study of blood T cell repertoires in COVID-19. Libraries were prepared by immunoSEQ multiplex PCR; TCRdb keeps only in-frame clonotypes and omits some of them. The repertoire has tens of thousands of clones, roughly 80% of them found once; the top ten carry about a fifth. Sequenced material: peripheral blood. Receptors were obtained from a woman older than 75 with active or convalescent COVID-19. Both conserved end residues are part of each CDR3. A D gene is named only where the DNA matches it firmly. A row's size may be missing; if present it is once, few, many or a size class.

cdr3_nt: TGCAGTGCTAGTCCGGGACAGGGGACCCCTGAAGCTTTCTTT; cdr3_aa: CSASPGQGTPEAFF; j_call: TRBJ1-1; d_call: TRBD1; v_call: TRBV20-1; clone_size: NA
cdr3_nt: TGTGCCATCAGTGTTGGGACTAGCAATGAGCAGTTCTTC; cdr3_aa: CAISVGTSNEQFF; j_call: TRBJ2-1; d_call: TRBD2; v_call: TRBV10-3; clone_size: NA
cdr3_nt: TGTGCCAGCACCCCCGGGGTGCTGAGAGATACGCAGTATTTT; cdr3_aa: CASTPGVLRDTQYF; j_call: TRBJ2-3; d_call: NA; v_call: TRBV7-2; clone_size: NA
cdr3_nt: TGTGCCAGCAGCTTGGGGGTGCGGCAGGGAGGTACTGAAGCTTTCTTT; cdr3_aa: CASSLGVRQGGTEAFF; j_call: TRBJ1-1; d_call: NA; v_call: TRBV5-4; clone_size: few
cdr3_nt: TGTGCCAGTAGTATAGACTCCAGGGAATCTGGAAACACCATATATTTT; cdr3_aa: CASSIDSRESGNTIYF; j_call: TRBJ1-3; d_call: NA; v_call: TRBV19; clone_size: NA
cdr3_nt: TGTGCCAGCAGTGATCGACTCGGGAATCAGCCCCAGCATTTT; cdr3_aa: CASSDRLGNQPQHF; j_call: TRBJ1-5; d_call: NA; v_call: TRBV2; clone_size: few
cdr3_nt: TGTGCCAGCGGCGGATTCTCAGACTCCTACGAGCAGTACTTC; cdr3_aa: CASGGFSDSYEQYF; j_call: TRBJ2-7; d_call: NA; v_call: TRBV27; clone_size: NA
cdr3_nt: TGTGCCAGCAGTTACCGGTGGAGCGCTGGAAACACCATATATTTT; cdr3_aa: CASSYRWSAGNTIYF; j_call: TRBJ1-3; d_call: NA; v_call: TRBV6-5; clone_size: NA
cdr3_nt: TGTGCCAGCAGTGCCCAAAACACCGGGGAGCTGTTTTTT; cdr3_aa: CASSAQNTGELFF; j_call: TRBJ2-2; d_call: NA; v_call: TRBV6-4; clone_size: NA
cdr3_nt: TGTGCCAGCAGCCCCCGGAGTAGCGGGGGGTACAATGAGCAGTTCTTC; cdr3_aa: CASSPRSSGGYNEQFF; j_call: TRBJ2-1; d_call: TRBD2; v_call: TRBV9; clone_size: NA
cdr3_nt: TGCGCCAGCAGTGAGTCGGGGGCAGGAAATTTTAACTATGGCTACACCTTC; cdr3_aa: CASSESGAGNFNYGYTF; j_call: TRBJ1-2; d_call: NA; v_call: TRBV10-2; clone_size: NA
cdr3_nt: TGTGCCTGTCTTAAGGGGGCCTACGAGCAGTACTTC; cdr3_aa: CACLKGAYEQYF; j_call: TRBJ2-7; d_call: NA; v_call: TRBV30; clone_size: few
cdr3_nt: TGTGCCAGTTCGAGACAGGGGGGCGACTATGGCTACACCTTC; cdr3_aa: CASSRQGGDYGYTF; j_call: TRBJ1-2; d_call: TRBD1; v_call: TRBV6-6; clone_size: few
cdr3_nt: TGTGCCAGCAGTCGGACTAGCGGGGTATCCTACGAGCAGTACTTC; cdr3_aa: CASSRTSGVSYEQYF; j_call: TRBJ2-7; d_call: TRBD2; v_call: TRBV2; clone_size: NA
cdr3_nt: TGTGCCAGCAGTTTAGAGAGCGCTAGCGGGGGGTCTAGCACAGATACGCAGTATTTT; cdr3_aa: CASSLESASGGSSTDTQYF; j_call: TRBJ2-3; d_call: TRBD2; v_call: TRBV28; clone_size: once
cdr3_nt: TGTGCCAGCAGCTTAGCGCAGGACGAGCAGTACTTC; cdr3_aa: CASSLAQDEQYF; j_call: TRBJ2-7; d_call: NA; v_call: TRBV7-9; clone_size: NA
cdr3_nt: TGTGCCAGCAGTCACGGCCCCCTGGGCCGGAACACCGGGGAGCTGTTTTTT; cdr3_aa: CASSHGPLGRNTGELFF; j_call: TRBJ2-2; d_call: NA; v_call: TRBV6-6; clone_size: NA
cdr3_nt: TGTGCCAGCAGATTTGGACAGGGGAACACTGAAGCTTTCTTT; cdr3_aa: CASRFGQGNTEAFF; j_call: TRBJ1-1; d_call: TRBD1; v_call: TRBV5-5; clone_size: NA
cdr3_nt: TGCGCCAGCAGCCCCCAACCGACAGGCCTCCCCTCGTATGGCTACACCTTC; cdr3_aa: CASSPQPTGLPSYGYTF; j_call: TRBJ1-2; d_call: NA; v_call: TRBV4-1; clone_size: NA
cdr3_nt: TGTGCCAGCAGCCAACAAGACAGTGCCACTGAAGCTTTCTTT; cdr3_aa: CASSQQDSATEAFF; j_call: TRBJ1-1; d_call: NA; v_call: TRBV14; clone_size: NA
cdr3_nt: TGTGCCAGCAGCGTAGGGTTGGAATTGGAGCAAGAGACCCAGTACTTC; cdr3_aa: CASSVGLELEQETQYF; j_call: TRBJ2-5; d_call: NA; v_call: TRBV9; clone_size: NA
cdr3_nt: TGTGCCAGCAGCTTCCAATCACAGGCCCACAATCAGCCCCAGCATTTT; cdr3_aa: CASSFQSQAHNQPQHF; j_call: TRBJ1-5; d_call: NA; v_call: TRBV7-7; clone_size: NA
cdr3_nt: TGTGCCACAACCCCGGGGAACCAATACAATGAGCAGTTCTTC; cdr3_aa: CATTPGNQYNEQFF; j_call: TRBJ2-1; d_call: NA; v_call: TRBV6-5; clone_size: NA
cdr3_nt: TGTGCCTGGAGAGGGGGACCCGGGGGCAATCAGCCCCAGCATTTT; cdr3_aa: CAWRGGPGGNQPQHF; j_call: TRBJ1-5; d_call: NA; v_call: TRBV30; clone_size: NA
cdr3_nt: TGTGCCAGCACCGAGGGAGGGACCGACGGTCGAGTTCCTTACGGGCAGTACTTC; cdr3_aa: CASTEGGTDGRVPYGQYF; j_call: TRBJ2-7; d_call: TRBD2; v_call: TRBV27; clone_size: NA
cdr3_nt: TGTGCCATCCGGGCGGGGGGAGGAACGGCTAATGAAAAACTGTTTTTT; cdr3_aa: CAIRAGGGTANEKLFF; j_call: TRBJ1-4; d_call: NA; v_call: TRBV10-3; clone_size: once
cdr3_nt: TGTGCCAGCAAGCTTACTCCTCAAGAGACCCAGTACTTC; cdr3_aa: CASKLTPQETQYF; j_call: TRBJ2-5; d_call: NA; v_call: TRBV3-1/TRBV3-2; clone_size: NA